The 4 T cell receptor beta chains reported below all come from one sample, sequenced in a study of shared clonotypes between healthy human individuals. Some clones are missing from TCRdb's copy, which holds only in-frame ones; the method was immunoSEQ multiplex PCR. The table has approximately 350,000 clones, approximately 97% seen once. What was sequenced was memory CD8+ T cells sorted from blood. Subset noted: CD45RO+ cells pooled with CCR7-negative TemRA cells. These receptors were collected from a man aged 30 to 45 in good health.

The chain has TRBV2 and TRBJ2-7; 8 bases match TRBD2. V gave up 7 bases and J gave up 1 base; unmatched junction bases: 9. This CDR3 contains 15 residues. From germline, CDR1 is SNHLY and CDR2 FYNNEI. The CDR3, as DNA: TGTGCCAGCACTCTGGCAGCGGGAGCGTCCTACGAGCAGTACTTC. Translated: CASTLAAGASYEQYF.

The chain recombines TRBV5-6 with TRBJ1-1; 8 nucleotides align to TRBD1. The CDR3 sequence is 15 residues long. Germline CDR1 reads SGHDT; CDR2 reads YYEEEE. With 4 bases clipped from V and 1 base from J, the junction kept 6 bases outside the gene matches. The CDR3 nucleotides are TGTGCCAGCAGCGGAGGACAGGGATGGAACACTGAAGCTTTCTTT. Translated: CASSGGQGWNTEAFF.

A single count supports this clone. The rearrangement links TRBV5-4 to TRBJ2-3; 11 bases are a match to TRBD1. Germline V gene sequence: CDR1 SGHNT, CDR2 YYREEE (reference sequence). CDR3 size: 16 residues. V was pared by 4 bases and J by 5 bases, with 9 bases of the junction left unmatched. CDR3 DNA: TGTGCCAGCAGCCCTACGGACAGGGGGCGTGTAGATACGCAGTATTTT. It yields the protein CASSPTDRGRVDTQYF.

V and J are TRBV10-2 and TRBJ2-7; a weak D match, TRBD2 (7 bases). Germline V gene lookup returns CDR1 WSHSY and CDR2 SAAADI. The CDR3 runs to 15 residues. The V gene lost 0 bases and the J gene lost 2 bases, with 11 bases spanning the gap. The CDR3 sequence: CASSESRGGTYEQYF. Here the CDR3 DNA reads TGCGCCAGCAGTGAGTCGAGGGGGGGAACCTACGAGCAGTACTTC.